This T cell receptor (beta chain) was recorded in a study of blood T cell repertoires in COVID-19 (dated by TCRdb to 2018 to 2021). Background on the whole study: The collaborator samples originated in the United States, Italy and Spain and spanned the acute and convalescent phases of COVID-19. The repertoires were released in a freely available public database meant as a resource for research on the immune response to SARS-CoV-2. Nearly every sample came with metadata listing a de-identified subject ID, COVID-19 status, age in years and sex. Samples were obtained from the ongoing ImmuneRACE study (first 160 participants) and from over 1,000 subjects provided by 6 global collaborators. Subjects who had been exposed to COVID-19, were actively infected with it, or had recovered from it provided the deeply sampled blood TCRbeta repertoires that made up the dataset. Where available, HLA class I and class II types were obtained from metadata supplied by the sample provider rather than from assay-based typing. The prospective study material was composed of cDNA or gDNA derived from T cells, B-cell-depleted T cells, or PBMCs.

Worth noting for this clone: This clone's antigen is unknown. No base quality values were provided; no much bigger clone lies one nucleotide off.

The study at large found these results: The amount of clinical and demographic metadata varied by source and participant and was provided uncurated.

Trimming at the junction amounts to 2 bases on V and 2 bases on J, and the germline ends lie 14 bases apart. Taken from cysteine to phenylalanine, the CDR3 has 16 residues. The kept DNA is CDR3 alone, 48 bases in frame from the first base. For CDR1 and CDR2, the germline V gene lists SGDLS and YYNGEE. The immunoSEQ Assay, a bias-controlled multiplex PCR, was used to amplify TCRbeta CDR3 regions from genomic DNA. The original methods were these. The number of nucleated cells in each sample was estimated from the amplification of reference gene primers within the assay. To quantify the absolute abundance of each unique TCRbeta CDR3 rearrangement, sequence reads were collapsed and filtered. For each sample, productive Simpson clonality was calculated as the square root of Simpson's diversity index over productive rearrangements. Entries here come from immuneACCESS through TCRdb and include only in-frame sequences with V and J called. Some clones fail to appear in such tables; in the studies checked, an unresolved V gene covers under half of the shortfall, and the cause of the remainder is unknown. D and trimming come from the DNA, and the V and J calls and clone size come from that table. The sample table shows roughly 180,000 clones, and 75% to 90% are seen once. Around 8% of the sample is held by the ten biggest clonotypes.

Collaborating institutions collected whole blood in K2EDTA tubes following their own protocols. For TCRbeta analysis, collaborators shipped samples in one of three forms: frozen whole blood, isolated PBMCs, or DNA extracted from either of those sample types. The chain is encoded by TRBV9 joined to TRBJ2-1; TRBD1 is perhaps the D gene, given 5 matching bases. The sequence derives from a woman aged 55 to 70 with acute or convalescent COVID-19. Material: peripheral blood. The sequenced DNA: TGTGCCAGCAGCGTTGGCCACAGGTCAACCTACAATGAGCAGTTCTTC. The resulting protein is CASSVGHRSTYNEQFF.